This T cell receptor beta chain was profiled in a study of CD8 T cells in Susac syndrome. With regard to this clonotype: Its target is unknown.

CDR3 length equals 13 residues. Looked up from germline, CDR1 is LGHNT and CDR2 is FRNRAP. The V end lost 8 bases, the J end lost 4 bases, and 14 bases lay between the germline ends. FACS enriched CD8+ TEMRA cells, while bulk CD8+ and CD4+ were negatively isolated. Findings of the study overall: By the study's own acknowledgment, its TCR sequencing and HLA analysis included relatively few individuals.

A quantity of about 0.5 to 1 ug RNA underwent reverse transcription using random hexamers. The authors amplified TCR beta CDR3 across 54 Vbeta and 13 Jbeta using immunoSEQ multiplex PCR. Each CDR3 protein gets one entry after TCRdb re-called the immunoSEQ multiplex PCR reads with MiXCR. The table shows roughly 150,000 distinct CDR3 sequences, with 90% to 95% occurring only once. The TCR originated in a human donor with multiple sclerosis. The sequencing input was CD8+ T cells from PBMCs. The chain employs TRBV12-5 and TRBJ1-2; D perhaps matches TRBD1 (5 bases). Written as DNA, the CDR3 is TGTGCTAGTAGGAGTGACAGCTCCTATGGCTACACCTTC. This sequence encodes CASRSDSSYGYTF.